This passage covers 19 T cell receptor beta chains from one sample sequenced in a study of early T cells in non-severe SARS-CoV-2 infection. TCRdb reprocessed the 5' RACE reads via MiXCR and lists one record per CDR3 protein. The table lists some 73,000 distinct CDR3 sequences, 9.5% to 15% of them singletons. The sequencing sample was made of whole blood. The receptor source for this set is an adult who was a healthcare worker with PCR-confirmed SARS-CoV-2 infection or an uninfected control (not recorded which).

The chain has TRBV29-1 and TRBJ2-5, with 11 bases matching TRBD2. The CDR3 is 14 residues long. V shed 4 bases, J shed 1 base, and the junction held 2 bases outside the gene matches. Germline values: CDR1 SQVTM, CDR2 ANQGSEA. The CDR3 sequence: CSVVTSGSQETQYF. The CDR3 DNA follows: TGCAGCGTTGTTACTAGCGGGAGCCAAGAGACCCAGTACTTC.

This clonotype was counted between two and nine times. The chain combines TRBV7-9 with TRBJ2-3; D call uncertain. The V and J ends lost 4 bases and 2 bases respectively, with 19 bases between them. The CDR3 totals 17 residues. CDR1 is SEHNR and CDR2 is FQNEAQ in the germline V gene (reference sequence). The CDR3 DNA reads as TGTGCCAGCAGCTCACGTCCTCTGGGCCCTTCCACAGATACGCAGTATTTT. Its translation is CASSSRPLGPSTDTQYF.

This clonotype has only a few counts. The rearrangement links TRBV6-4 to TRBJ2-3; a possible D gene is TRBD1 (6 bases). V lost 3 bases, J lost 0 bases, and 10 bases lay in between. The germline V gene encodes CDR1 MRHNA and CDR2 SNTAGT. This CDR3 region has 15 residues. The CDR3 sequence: CASSEQGTSTDTQYF. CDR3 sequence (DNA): TGTGCCAGCAGTGAACAGGGCACTAGCACAGATACGCAGTATTTT.

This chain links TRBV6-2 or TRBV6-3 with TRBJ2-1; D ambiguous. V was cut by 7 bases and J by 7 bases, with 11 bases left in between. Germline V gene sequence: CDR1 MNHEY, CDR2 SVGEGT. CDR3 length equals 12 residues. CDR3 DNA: TGTGCCAGCACCCACCTGACTAATGAGCAGTTCTTC. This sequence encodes CASTHLTNEQFF.

The CDR3 here is CASSLSRRGLNPNTEAFF. The CDR3 DNA follows: TGTGCCAGCAGTTTATCGAGGAGGGGGCTTAACCCGAACACTGAAGCTTTCTTT. The J gene is TRBJ1-1, the V gene TRBV27, with 7 positions matching TRBD1. With V trimmed by 0 bases and J by 1 base, 11 bases remained unmatched. There are 18 residues in the CDR3. In germline, CDR1 is MNHEY, CDR2 SMNVEV (reference sequence).

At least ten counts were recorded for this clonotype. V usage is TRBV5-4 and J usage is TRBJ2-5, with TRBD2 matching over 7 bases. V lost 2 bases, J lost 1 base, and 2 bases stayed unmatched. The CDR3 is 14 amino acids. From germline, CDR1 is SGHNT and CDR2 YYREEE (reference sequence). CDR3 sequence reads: CASSFAGAQETQYF. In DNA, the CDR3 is TGTGCCAGCAGCTTCGCGGGAGCCCAAGAGACCCAGTACTTC.

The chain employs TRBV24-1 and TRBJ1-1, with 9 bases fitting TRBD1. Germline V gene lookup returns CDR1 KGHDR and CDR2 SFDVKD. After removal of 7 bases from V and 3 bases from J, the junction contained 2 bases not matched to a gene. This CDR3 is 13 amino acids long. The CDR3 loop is CATSRDRDTEAFF. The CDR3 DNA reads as TGTGCCACCAGCCGGGACAGGGACACTGAAGCTTTCTTT.

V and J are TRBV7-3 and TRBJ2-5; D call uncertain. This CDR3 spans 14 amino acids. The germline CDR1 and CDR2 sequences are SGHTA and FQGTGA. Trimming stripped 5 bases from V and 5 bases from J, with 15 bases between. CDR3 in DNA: TGTGCCAGCAGCCCCCATATGGGCCATGAGACCCAGTACTTC. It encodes CASSPHMGHETQYF.

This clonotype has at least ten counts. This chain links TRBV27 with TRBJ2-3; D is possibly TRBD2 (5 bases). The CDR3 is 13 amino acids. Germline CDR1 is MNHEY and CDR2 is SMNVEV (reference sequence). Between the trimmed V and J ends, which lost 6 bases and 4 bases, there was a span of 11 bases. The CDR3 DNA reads TGTGCCAGCAGCAGAGGGTTTGCAGATACGCAGTATTTT. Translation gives CASSRGFADTQYF.

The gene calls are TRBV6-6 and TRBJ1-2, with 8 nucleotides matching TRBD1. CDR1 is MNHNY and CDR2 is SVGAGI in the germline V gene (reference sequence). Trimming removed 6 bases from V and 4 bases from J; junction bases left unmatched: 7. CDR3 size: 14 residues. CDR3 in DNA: TGTGCCAGCAGCGACGGGACAGGAACCTATGGCTACACCTTC. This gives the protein CASSDGTGTYGYTF.

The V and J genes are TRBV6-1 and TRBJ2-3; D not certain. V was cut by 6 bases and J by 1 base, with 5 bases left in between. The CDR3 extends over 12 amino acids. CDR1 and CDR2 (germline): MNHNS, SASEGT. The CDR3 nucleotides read TGTGCCAGCAGGTGGGGCACAGATACGCAGTATTTT. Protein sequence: CASRWGTDTQYF.

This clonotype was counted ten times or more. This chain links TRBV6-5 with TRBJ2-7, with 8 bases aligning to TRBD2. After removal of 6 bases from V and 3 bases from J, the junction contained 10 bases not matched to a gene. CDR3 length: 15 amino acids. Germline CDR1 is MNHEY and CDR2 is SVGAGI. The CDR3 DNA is TGTGCCAGCAGGGGGCGAACTAGCGGAGTCTACGAGCAGTACTTC. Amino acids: CASRGRTSGVYEQYF.

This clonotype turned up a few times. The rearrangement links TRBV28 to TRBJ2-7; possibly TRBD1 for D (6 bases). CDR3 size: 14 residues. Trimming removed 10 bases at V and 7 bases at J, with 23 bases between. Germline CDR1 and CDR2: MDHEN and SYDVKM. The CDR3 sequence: CATRGSQDFREQYF. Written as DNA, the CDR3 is TGTGCCACCAGGGGTAGCCAGGATTTCAGGGAGCAGTACTTC.

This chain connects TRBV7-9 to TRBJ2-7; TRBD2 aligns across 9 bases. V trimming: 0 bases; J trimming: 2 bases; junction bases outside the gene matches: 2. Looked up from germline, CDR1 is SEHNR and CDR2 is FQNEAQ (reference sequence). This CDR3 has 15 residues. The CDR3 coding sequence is TGTGCCAGCAGCTTAGCTCTAGCGGGGACCTACGAGCAGTACTTC. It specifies CASSLALAGTYEQYF.

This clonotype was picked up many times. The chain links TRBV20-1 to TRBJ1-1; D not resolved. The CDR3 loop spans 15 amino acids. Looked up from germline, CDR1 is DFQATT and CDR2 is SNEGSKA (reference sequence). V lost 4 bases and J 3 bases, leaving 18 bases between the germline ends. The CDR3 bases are TGCAGTGCTAAGGACGGAGGTGGTCTGCACACTGAAGCTTTCTTT. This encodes CSAKDGGGLHTEAFF.

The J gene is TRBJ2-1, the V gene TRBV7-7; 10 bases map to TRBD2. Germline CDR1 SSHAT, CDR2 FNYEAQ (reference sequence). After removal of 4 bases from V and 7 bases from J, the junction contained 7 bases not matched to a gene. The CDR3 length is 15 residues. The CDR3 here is CASSSLAGERNEQFF. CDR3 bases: TGTGCCAGCAGCTCCCTAGCGGGAGAGCGAAATGAGCAGTTCTTC.

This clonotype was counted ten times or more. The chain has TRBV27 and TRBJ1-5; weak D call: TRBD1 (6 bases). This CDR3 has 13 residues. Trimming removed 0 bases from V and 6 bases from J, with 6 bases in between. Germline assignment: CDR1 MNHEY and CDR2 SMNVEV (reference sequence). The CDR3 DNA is TGTGCCAGCAGTTTATCAGGGGGTCAGCCCCAGCATTTT. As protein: CASSLSGGQPQHF.

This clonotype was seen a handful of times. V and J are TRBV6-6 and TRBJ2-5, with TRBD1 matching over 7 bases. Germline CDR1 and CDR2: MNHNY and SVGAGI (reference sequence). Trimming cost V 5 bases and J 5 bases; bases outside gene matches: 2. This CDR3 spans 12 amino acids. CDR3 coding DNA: TGTGCCAGCAGTGGGACAGCGGAGACCCAGTACTTC. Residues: CASSGTAETQYF.

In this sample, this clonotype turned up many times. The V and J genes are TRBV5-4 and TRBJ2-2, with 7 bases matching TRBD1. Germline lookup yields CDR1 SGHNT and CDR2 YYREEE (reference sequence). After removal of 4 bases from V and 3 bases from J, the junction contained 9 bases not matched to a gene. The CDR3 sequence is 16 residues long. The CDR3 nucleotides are TGTGCCAGCAGCCAAGGAGACAGGGTAGACACCGGGGAGCTGTTTTTT. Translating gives CASSQGDRVDTGELFF.